This is a list of T cell receptor beta chains from one sample in a study of shared clonotypes between healthy human individuals. Only in-frame clones appear in the TCRdb table, and some are missing; sequencing was by immunoSEQ multiplex PCR. The sample includes hundreds of thousands of clones, around 78% of them seen just once. Sequencing was done on a sample of PBMCs. These receptors were taken from a middle-aged woman in good health. Some clones in this sample may be carry-over from other donors' samples. CDR3s include the opening cysteine and the closing phenylalanine or tryptophan. Fields, in order: CDR3 protein, J gene, V gene.

cdr3_aa: CASSTAGIVETQYF
j_call: TRBJ2-5
v_call: TRBV19

cdr3_aa: CASSEGRGAGTDTQYF
j_call: TRBJ2-3
v_call: TRBV2

cdr3_aa: CASSLWGFLRGELFF
j_call: TRBJ2-2
v_call: TRBV28

cdr3_aa: CASSPTGVETQYF
j_call: TRBJ2-5
v_call: TRBV5-6

cdr3_aa: CSTRDRGRESTGYTF
j_call: TRBJ1-2
v_call: TRBV29-1

cdr3_aa: CATSRERQGRAFF
j_call: TRBJ1-1
v_call: TRBV15

cdr3_aa: CASSEVSGGDYGYTF
j_call: TRBJ1-2
v_call: TRBV2

cdr3_aa: CASSLGQTYEQYF
j_call: TRBJ2-7
v_call: TRBV28

cdr3_aa: CASPGQVADF
j_call: TRBJ1-5
v_call: TRBV27

cdr3_aa: CASSFRGGNEKLFF
j_call: TRBJ1-4
v_call: TRBV5-1

cdr3_aa: CASSEMGRWEQFF
j_call: TRBJ2-1
v_call: TRBV2

cdr3_aa: CASSSDSDYGYTF
j_call: TRBJ1-2
v_call: TRBV7-9

cdr3_aa: CASSPRGGLGNEQFF
j_call: TRBJ2-1
v_call: TRBV18

cdr3_aa: CASRGQAMQPQHF
j_call: TRBJ1-5
v_call: TRBV19

cdr3_aa: CASSLPPHRGRGNEQFF
j_call: TRBJ2-1
v_call: TRBV27